The clone carrying this TCR beta chain was picked up a small number of times. The source of the sample is a study of human T cells and chemical hapten exposure. TCRdb passed the RACE reads through MiXCR, listing each CDR3 protein once. This table holds about 120,000 distinct CDR3 sequences, about an eighth found once. Stated time point: patch test 1, 2 weeks after DPC sensitization. Treatment meaning: therapeutic diphenylcyclopropenone sensitization with weekly scalp DPC. It was unfractionated whole blood from which total RNA was extracted. Per germline, CDR1 MNHNS and CDR2 SASEGT. The CDR3 runs to 14 residues. V lost 4 bases and J 0 bases, leaving 8 bases between the germline ends.

The sample here was whole blood, taken in connection with sensitization to the hapten diphenylcyclopropenone (DPC). V usage is TRBV6-1 and J usage is TRBJ2-3; no definite D call. This sequence was found in a woman in her forties or fifties with alopecia areata. Some clones in this sample may be carry-over from other donors' samples. The CDR3 region is CASSVEYSTDTQYF. The CDR3 nucleotides are TGTGCCAGCAGTGTGGAGTATAGCACAGATACGCAGTATTTT.